A selection of T cell receptor beta chains follows, all from one sample in a study of blood T cell repertoires in COVID-19. Sequencing used immunoSEQ multiplex PCR; TCRdb keeps in-frame clones, though not all of them. The sample consists of 110,000 to 150,000 clones, around 81% of them appearing once. The sample comprised PBMCs or T cells enriched from blood (not recorded which). These receptors were taken from a woman between 35 and 50 years old who had recovered from COVID-19. Both conserved end residues are part of each CDR3. The D gene is left open where the match is weak. Only part of the rows carry a size: once, few, many, or a class if the clone is expanded.

v_gene: TRBV18; abundance: few; d_gene: .; len: 12; j_gene: TRBJ1-2; CDR3nt: TGTGCCAGCTCACCAGGCTCCTATGGCTACACCTTC; CDR3aa: CASSPGSYGYTF
v_gene: TRBV10-3; abundance: few; d_gene: .; len: 17; j_gene: TRBJ1-3; CDR3nt: TGTGCCATCAGTGAGTACGGGGTTAATTGCTCTGGAAACACCATATATTTT; CDR3aa: CAISEYGVNCSGNTIYF
v_gene: TRBV6-5; abundance: .; d_gene: TRBD1; len: 13; j_gene: TRBJ1-1; CDR3nt: TGTGCCAGCAGCACCCGGGACAGGCCTGAAGCTTTCTTT; CDR3aa: CASSTRDRPEAFF
v_gene: TRBV19; abundance: .; d_gene: .; len: 16; j_gene: TRBJ1-2; CDR3nt: TGTGCCAGTAGTGAAAGGGGTTCGGCCAGGGCCTATGGCTACACCTTC; CDR3aa: CASSERGSARAYGYTF
v_gene: TRBV15; abundance: .; d_gene: TRBD2; len: 16; j_gene: TRBJ2-1; CDR3nt: TGTGCCACCAGCCCCAACTTAGCGGGAGGGGAGGATGAGCAGTTCTTC; CDR3aa: CATSPNLAGGEDEQFF
v_gene: TRBV27; abundance: few; d_gene: TRBD2; len: 15; j_gene: TRBJ2-7; CDR3nt: TGTGCCAGCAGTCGGTCCCCCGGGAGGGCCTACGAGCAGTACTTC; CDR3aa: CASSRSPGRAYEQYF
v_gene: TRBV3-1/TRBV3-2; abundance: .; d_gene: TRBD2; len: 17; j_gene: TRBJ2-4; CDR3nt: TGTGCCAGCAGCCAAGTGGGACTAGCGCGAGCCAAAAACATTCAGTACTTC; CDR3aa: CASSQVGLARAKNIQYF
v_gene: TRBV4-1; abundance: once; d_gene: TRBD1; len: 14; j_gene: TRBJ1-1; CDR3nt: TGCGCCAGCAGAGGACAGGGGACGAACACTGAAGCTTTCTTT; CDR3aa: CASRGQGTNTEAFF
v_gene: TRBV15; abundance: .; d_gene: .; len: 16; j_gene: TRBJ1-6; CDR3nt: TGTGCCACCAGCAGAGATCGGAGACAGGTGGATTCACCCCTCCACTTT; CDR3aa: CATSRDRRQVDSPLHF
v_gene: TRBV5-4; abundance: .; d_gene: TRBD2; len: 18; j_gene: TRBJ2-1; CDR3nt: TGTGCCAGCCCCCGTGGGAAGGGGAGGGTCGGCTCCTACAATGAGCAGTTCTTC; CDR3aa: CASPRGKGRVGSYNEQFF
v_gene: TRBV7-3; abundance: .; d_gene: TRBD2; len: 15; j_gene: TRBJ2-3; CDR3nt: TGTGCCAGCAGCCCCGGGAGGGGGGACACAGATACGCAGTATTTT; CDR3aa: CASSPGRGDTDTQYF
v_gene: TRBV7-9; abundance: .; d_gene: .; len: 11; j_gene: TRBJ2-5; CDR3nt: TGTGCCAGCACTAGCTGGGAGACCCAGTACTTC; CDR3aa: CASTSWETQYF
v_gene: TRBV3-1/TRBV3-2; abundance: .; d_gene: TRBD1; len: 14; j_gene: TRBJ1-2; CDR3nt: TGTGCCAGCAGCCAAGCCGGGACAGGTTATGGCTACACCTTC; CDR3aa: CASSQAGTGYGYTF
v_gene: TRBV5-1; abundance: .; d_gene: TRBD2; len: 14; j_gene: TRBJ2-5; CDR3nt: TGCGCCAGCAGCGGTCCTCGGGGGGGAGAGACCCAGTACTTC; CDR3aa: CASSGPRGGETQYF
v_gene: TRBV9; abundance: few; d_gene: .; len: 15; j_gene: TRBJ2-3; CDR3nt: TGTGCCAGCAGCGTACATGGCGGGGGCACAGATACGCAGTATTTT; CDR3aa: CASSVHGGGTDTQYF
v_gene: TRBV19; abundance: .; d_gene: .; len: 13; j_gene: TRBJ2-3; CDR3nt: TGTGCCAGTAGTATAGGGAGAGGGGATACGCAGTATTTT; CDR3aa: CASSIGRGDTQYF
v_gene: TRBV5-8; abundance: .; d_gene: .; len: 14; j_gene: TRBJ1-2; CDR3nt: TGTGCCAGCAACCCAACAGGGTTGAACTATGGCTACACCTTC; CDR3aa: CASNPTGLNYGYTF
v_gene: TRBV7-8; abundance: .; d_gene: .; len: 14; j_gene: TRBJ1-1; CDR3nt: TGTGCCAGCAGCCAACAGGGCTGGAACACTGAAGCTTTCTTT; CDR3aa: CASSQQGWNTEAFF
v_gene: TRBV5-6; abundance: .; d_gene: TRBD2; len: 17; j_gene: TRBJ2-3; CDR3nt: TGTGCCAGCAGCTTGGAGCTAGCGGGTTCCTACACAGATACGCAGTATTTT; CDR3aa: CASSLELAGSYTDTQYF
v_gene: TRBV10-1; abundance: .; d_gene: TRBD1; len: 18; j_gene: TRBJ1-5; CDR3nt: TGCGCCAGCAGTGAGAGGGGGACAGGGGGCGAAGGGAATCAGCCCCAGCATTTT; CDR3aa: CASSERGTGGEGNQPQHF
v_gene: TRBV10-3; abundance: .; d_gene: .; len: 14; j_gene: TRBJ2-7; CDR3nt: TGTGCCATCAGTGAGATCGGGGTGCCCTACGAGCAGTACTTC; CDR3aa: CAISEIGVPYEQYF
v_gene: TRBV27; abundance: .; d_gene: .; len: 11; j_gene: TRBJ1-1; CDR3nt: TGTGCCAGCAGTTTCGGCAGGGTTGCTTTCTTT; CDR3aa: CASSFGRVAFF
v_gene: TRBV12-3/TRBV12-4; abundance: .; d_gene: TRBD2; len: 13; j_gene: TRBJ2-7; CDR3nt: TGTGCCAGCAGTTTCGGCGGGAGAGAGGTTCCGTACTTC; CDR3aa: CASSFGGREVPYF
v_gene: TRBV6-1; abundance: .; d_gene: TRBD1; len: 17; j_gene: TRBJ2-7; CDR3nt: TGTGCCAGCAGTGAAGCGCTAGGACAGGGGGCCGGTTACGAGCAGTACTTC; CDR3aa: CASSEALGQGAGYEQYF
v_gene: TRBV4-1; abundance: .; d_gene: TRBD2; len: 18; j_gene: TRBJ2-2; CDR3nt: TGCGCCAGCAGCCAAAGCGTCCTAGCGGGAGGGGATGGCGGGGAGCTGTTTTTT; CDR3aa: CASSQSVLAGGDGGELFF
v_gene: TRBV7-8; abundance: .; d_gene: TRBD1; len: 14; j_gene: TRBJ1-5; CDR3nt: TGTGCCAGCAGCTTTAGGACAGGTAATCAGCCCCAGCATTTT; CDR3aa: CASSFRTGNQPQHF
v_gene: TRBV30; abundance: .; d_gene: .; len: 11; j_gene: TRBJ1-1; CDR3nt: TGTGCCTGGAACTACAACACTGAAGCTTTCTTT; CDR3aa: CAWNYNTEAFF
v_gene: TRBV4-1; abundance: .; d_gene: TRBD2; len: 20; j_gene: TRBJ2-3; CDR3nt: TGCGCCAGCAGCCAAGATAAGGATCGGGTTTCGCTAGCGGGGGATTATACGCAGTATTTT; CDR3aa: CASSQDKDRVSLAGDYTQYF
v_gene: TRBV7-6; abundance: .; d_gene: TRBD1; len: 16; j_gene: TRBJ1-3; CDR3nt: TGTGCCAGCAGCTTAGGAAGGGGGCGATCCGGAAACACCATATATTTT; CDR3aa: CASSLGRGRSGNTIYF
v_gene: TRBV2; abundance: .; d_gene: .; len: 12; j_gene: TRBJ1-1; CDR3nt: TGTGCCAGCAGGGTAACAGGGCCTGAAGCTTTCTTT; CDR3aa: CASRVTGPEAFF
v_gene: TRBV5-6; abundance: .; d_gene: .; len: 13; j_gene: TRBJ2-4; CDR3nt: TGTGCCAGCAGCCCGCAGGGGGGAAACATTCAGTACTTC; CDR3aa: CASSPQGGNIQYF
v_gene: TRBV9; abundance: few; d_gene: .; len: 16; j_gene: TRBJ1-2; CDR3nt: TGTGCCAGCAGTACGAGCCGGGTTGGGTCCCTCAATGGCTACACCTTC; CDR3aa: CASSTSRVGSLNGYTF
v_gene: TRBV19; abundance: .; d_gene: .; len: 15; j_gene: TRBJ2-2; CDR3nt: TGTGCCAGTAGTAGAAGCACGGGTACCACCGGGGAGCTGTTTTTT; CDR3aa: CASSRSTGTTGELFF
v_gene: TRBV6-2/TRBV6-3; abundance: .; d_gene: .; len: 13; j_gene: TRBJ2-5; CDR3nt: TGTGCCAGCAGTTATTGGGGGGAAGAGACCCAGTACTTC; CDR3aa: CASSYWGEETQYF
v_gene: TRBV2; abundance: .; d_gene: TRBD1; len: 13; j_gene: TRBJ2-1; CDR3nt: TGTGCCAGCACCCAGGGGGCGCAAGATGAGCAGTTCTTC; CDR3aa: CASTQGAQDEQFF
v_gene: TRBV5-1; abundance: .; d_gene: .; len: 15; j_gene: TRBJ2-3; CDR3nt: TGCGCCAGCAGCTTGGAAGCCCCAAGCACAGATACGCAGTATTTT; CDR3aa: CASSLEAPSTDTQYF
v_gene: TRBV2; abundance: .; d_gene: TRBD1; len: 13; j_gene: TRBJ2-7; CDR3nt: TGTGCCAGCAGGGGGGACAGCTCCTACGAGCAGTACTTC; CDR3aa: CASRGDSSYEQYF
v_gene: TRBV5-1; abundance: .; d_gene: TRBD1; len: 14; j_gene: TRBJ2-7; CDR3nt: TGCGCCAGCAGCTCGAGGACAGGGCCCTACGAGCAGTACTTC; CDR3aa: CASSSRTGPYEQYF
v_gene: TRBV6-4; abundance: .; d_gene: TRBD1; len: 15; j_gene: TRBJ1-1; CDR3nt: TGTGCCAGCAGGCCGGACAGGGGGTTTGACACTGAAGCTTTCTTT; CDR3aa: CASRPDRGFDTEAFF
v_gene: TRBV4-1; abundance: .; d_gene: TRBD1; len: 15; j_gene: TRBJ2-7; CDR3nt: TGCGCCAGCAGCCTTCGGACAGGGGATAACTACGAGCAGTACTTC; CDR3aa: CASSLRTGDNYEQYF
v_gene: TRBV2; abundance: few; d_gene: TRBD1; len: 12; j_gene: TRBJ2-7; CDR3nt: TGTGCCAGCAGCGGGGACAGTTACGAGCAGTACTTC; CDR3aa: CASSGDSYEQYF
v_gene: TRBV7-9; abundance: .; d_gene: TRBD1; len: 14; j_gene: TRBJ1-1; CDR3nt: TGTGCCAGCAGCTTAGACAGGGGATCCACTGAAGCTTTCTTT; CDR3aa: CASSLDRGSTEAFF
v_gene: TRBV28; abundance: few; d_gene: .; len: 14; j_gene: TRBJ2-1; CDR3nt: TGTGCCAGCAGTTTTGACTCGACAGTCAATGAGCAGTTCTTC; CDR3aa: CASSFDSTVNEQFF
v_gene: TRBV6-1; abundance: few; d_gene: TRBD2; len: 15; j_gene: TRBJ2-7; CDR3nt: TGTGCCAGCAGTGACATGGCGGGGGGCCACTACGAGCAGTACTTC; CDR3aa: CASSDMAGGHYEQYF
v_gene: TRBV7-9; abundance: .; d_gene: TRBD1; len: 15; j_gene: TRBJ1-2; CDR3nt: TGTGCCAGCAGCCAGTCGGGACAGCGTTCTGTTGGCTACACCTTC; CDR3aa: CASSQSGQRSVGYTF
v_gene: TRBV5-1; abundance: .; d_gene: .; len: 16; j_gene: TRBJ2-6; CDR3nt: TGCGCCAGCAGCTTGTCCCCGATAGCTGGGGCCAACGTCCTGACTTTC; CDR3aa: CASSLSPIAGANVLTF
v_gene: TRBV7-9; abundance: .; d_gene: .; len: 12; j_gene: TRBJ2-3; CDR3nt: TGTGCCAGCAGCGGGGCTCCAGATACGCAGTATTTT; CDR3aa: CASSGAPDTQYF
v_gene: TRBV2; abundance: .; d_gene: TRBD2; len: 15; j_gene: TRBJ2-1; CDR3nt: TGTGCCAGCAGAGGGGGACTAGCGGGAGTCAATGAGCAGTTCTTC; CDR3aa: CASRGGLAGVNEQFF
v_gene: TRBV20-1; abundance: .; d_gene: .; len: 16; j_gene: TRBJ1-2; CDR3nt: TGCAGTGCCAGTTTCTCCGGGACTGCCGAGGTGGGGGGCTACACCTTC; CDR3aa: CSASFSGTAEVGGYTF
v_gene: TRBV27; abundance: .; d_gene: TRBD2; len: 13; j_gene: TRBJ2-3; CDR3nt: TGTGCCAGCAGTCTAGCGGGGCGAGATACGCAGTATTTT; CDR3aa: CASSLAGRDTQYF
v_gene: TRBV7-3; abundance: few; d_gene: .; len: 16; j_gene: TRBJ2-2; CDR3nt: TGTGCCAGCAGCTTAGTCCCTCCTACGAACACCGGGGAGCTGTTTTTT; CDR3aa: CASSLVPPTNTGELFF
v_gene: TRBV6-5; abundance: .; d_gene: TRBD1; len: 14; j_gene: TRBJ1-2; CDR3nt: TGTGCCAGCACCTCAACAGGGGGCGCATTTGGCTACACCTTC; CDR3aa: CASTSTGGAFGYTF
v_gene: TRBV4-1; abundance: .; d_gene: TRBD2; len: 18; j_gene: TRBJ2-7; CDR3nt: TGCGCCAGCAGCCAAGATCCCCCGACTAGCGGGGGCTCCTACGAGCAGTACTTC; CDR3aa: CASSQDPPTSGGSYEQYF
v_gene: TRBV12-3/TRBV12-4; abundance: .; d_gene: TRBD1; len: 13; j_gene: TRBJ1-5; CDR3nt: TGTGCCAGCAGCGAGACAGGGAGGCAGCCCCAGCATTTT; CDR3aa: CASSETGRQPQHF
v_gene: TRBV2; abundance: .; d_gene: .; len: 14; j_gene: TRBJ1-4; CDR3nt: TGTGCCAGCACCATTGACAGCCTTAATGAAAAACTGTTTTTT; CDR3aa: CASTIDSLNEKLFF
v_gene: TRBV7-2; abundance: once; d_gene: .; len: 14; j_gene: TRBJ2-3; CDR3nt: TGTGCCAGCAGCTCCATAACTAGCACAGATACGCAGTATTTT; CDR3aa: CASSSITSTDTQYF
v_gene: TRBV7-8; abundance: .; d_gene: .; len: 16; j_gene: TRBJ2-1; CDR3nt: TGTGCCAGCAGCCCCCACGGGACTGGCTCCTACAATGAGCAGTTCTTC; CDR3aa: CASSPHGTGSYNEQFF
v_gene: TRBV5-8; abundance: .; d_gene: TRBD2; len: 15; j_gene: TRBJ2-1; CDR3nt: TGTGCCAGCAGACTAGCGGGAGGTCAATTCAATGAGCAGTTCTTC; CDR3aa: CASRLAGGQFNEQFF
v_gene: TRBV6-2/TRBV6-3; abundance: .; d_gene: TRBD2; len: 16; j_gene: TRBJ2-7; CDR3nt: TGTGCCAGCAGTCACGGGGGAAGACTAGCGGGATACGAGCAGTACTTC; CDR3aa: CASSHGGRLAGYEQYF
v_gene: TRBV16; abundance: .; d_gene: .; len: 13; j_gene: TRBJ1-2; CDR3nt: TGTGCCAGCAGCACCGACAGGAGCTATGGCTACACCTTC; CDR3aa: CASSTDRSYGYTF